A selection of T cell receptor beta chains follows, all from one sample in a study of cytomegalovirus exposure and HLA in healthy donors. Only in-frame clones appear in the TCRdb table, and some are missing; sequencing was by immunoSEQ multiplex PCR. This sample carries fewer than 130,000 clones, with more than 0.5% going to the ten biggest clones. Material: PBMCs. The receptors come from a man between 45 and 60 years old in good health and CMV-seronegative. Both conserved end residues are part of each CDR3. Fields, in order: V gene, CDR3 length, D gene, J gene, CDR3 protein, CDR3 DNA. The D gene is left open where the match is weak.

TRBV19,13,.,TRBJ1-1,CASSPGLNTEAFF,TGTGCCAGTAGTCCTGGGCTGAACACTGAAGCTTTCTTT
TRBV7-2,15,TRBD1,TRBJ1-4,CASSGTRGLRGKLFF,TGTGCCAGCAGCGGCACCAGGGGGCTGAGGGGAAAACTGTTTTTT
TRBV29-1,14,.,TRBJ2-3,CSVKTVFAPDTQYF,TGCAGCGTTAAAACAGTATTCGCCCCGGATACGCAGTATTTT
TRBV18,20,TRBD1,TRBJ1-3,CASSREKSTGGFSRGNTIYF,TGTGCCAGCTCACGAGAGAAGTCCACAGGGGGTTTTTCGAGGGGAAACACCATATATTTT
TRBV6-1,14,TRBD1,TRBJ1-5,CASSRQGLNQPQHF,TGTGCCAGCAGTCGACAGGGTCTGAATCAGCCCCAGCATTTT
TRBV5-1,14,TRBD1,TRBJ1-1,CASSWDRLNTEAFF,TGCGCCAGCAGCTGGGACAGACTAAACACTGAAGCTTTCTTT
TRBV7-2,15,.,TRBJ1-2,CASSLLSGGGSGYTF,TGTGCCAGCAGCTTATTGTCGGGAGGTGGCTCGGGCTACACCTTC
TRBV13,13,.,TRBJ1-1,CASSPRGDREAFF,TGTGCCAGCAGCCCCCGCGGTGACAGGGAAGCTTTCTTT
TRBV19,14,.,TRBJ1-5,CASSGLDRNQPQHF,TGTGCCAGTAGTGGCCTCGATCGCAATCAGCCCCAGCATTTT
TRBV12-5,11,.,TRBJ2-7,CASGSRYEQYF,TGTGCTAGTGGTTCCCGTTACGAGCAGTACTTC
TRBV7-2,15,.,TRBJ2-7,CASSLSPSSLYEQYF,TGTGCCAGCAGCTTAAGTCCTAGCAGCCTCTACGAGCAGTACTTC
TRBV5-4,15,TRBD1,TRBJ1-2,CASSFGTGGRYGYTF,TGTGCCAGCAGCTTCGGGACAGGGGGTCGATATGGCTACACCTTC
TRBV11-3,17,TRBD2,TRBJ2-1,CASSSRFGTSVGDEQFF,TGTGCCAGCAGCTCACGCTTCGGGACTAGCGTCGGTGATGAGCAGTTCTTC
TRBV15,13,.,TRBJ1-2,CATSRPTGYGYTF,TGTGCCACCAGCAGACCTACAGGGTATGGCTACACCTTC
TRBV30,14,TRBD1,TRBJ1-2,CAWTGTGFIYGYTF,TGTGCCTGGACCGGGACAGGGTTTATCTATGGCTACACCTTC
TRBV15,14,.,TRBJ1-5,CATSRDRGNQPQHF,TGTGCCACCAGCAGAGATAGGGGGAATCAGCCCCAGCATTTT
TRBV7-9,15,.,TRBJ1-1,CASSHRGDQNTEAFF,TGTGCCAGCAGCCACCGGGGGGACCAGAACACTGAAGCTTTCTTT
TRBV29-1,13,TRBD2,TRBJ2-7,CSASGAASYEQYF,TGCAGCGCGAGCGGGGCCGCCTCCTACGAGCAGTACTTC
TRBV15,16,TRBD2,TRBJ2-5,CATSRDSGSQQETQYF,TGTGCCACCAGCAGAGATAGCGGGAGCCAACAAGAGACCCAGTACTTC
TRBV5-1,15,.,TRBJ2-7,CASSSRVEYNYEQYF,TGCGCCAGCAGCTCTCGGGTGGAGTACAACTACGAGCAGTACTTC
TRBV18,14,TRBD1,TRBJ1-2,CASSPMGQNYGYTF,TGTGCCAGCTCACCGATGGGACAGAACTATGGCTACACCTTC
TRBV6-6,14,.,TRBJ2-7,CASSTPGFTYEQYF,TGTGCCAGCAGTACGCCGGGATTTACCTACGAGCAGTACTTC
TRBV11-2,18,TRBD2,TRBJ2-1,CASSLVEVASGSRVEQFF,TGTGCCAGCAGCTTAGTCGAGGTCGCTAGCGGGAGCAGGGTTGAGCAGTTCTTC
TRBV6-5,15,.,TRBJ2-2,CASRPPGRIAGELFF,TGTGCCAGCAGACCCCCGGGTCGGATCGCCGGGGAGCTGTTTTTT
TRBV4-3,16,.,TRBJ2-2,CASSKLAGSDTGELFF,TGCGCCAGCAGCAAGCTGGCAGGGTCCGACACCGGGGAGCTGTTTTTT
TRBV30,14,.,TRBJ1-1,CAWSKGLGGTEAFF,TGTGCCTGGAGTAAGGGACTAGGGGGGACTGAAGCTTTCTTT
TRBV5-1,14,TRBD1,TRBJ1-1,CASSGQGMGTEAFF,TGCGCCAGCAGCGGACAGGGGATGGGCACTGAAGCTTTCTTT
TRBV13,13,.,TRBJ1-1,CASRQGYDTEAFF,TGTGCCAGCAGACAGGGATACGACACTGAAGCTTTCTTT
TRBV9,13,TRBD1,TRBJ1-2,CASSGDRDGGYTF,TGTGCCAGCAGCGGAGACAGGGACGGTGGCTACACCTTC
TRBV27,15,TRBD1,TRBJ2-7,CASSPWTGIGYEQYF,TGTGCCAGCAGTCCCTGGACAGGGATCGGATACGAGCAGTACTTC
TRBV4-1,14,.,TRBJ2-7,CASSQEEGINEQYF,TGCGCCAGCAGCCAAGAAGAGGGTATCAACGAGCAGTACTTC
TRBV7-8,15,.,TRBJ1-5,CASSRLQGFDQPQHF,TGTGCCAGCAGCAGATTACAGGGCTTTGATCAGCCCCAGCATTTT
TRBV4-3,17,.,TRBJ2-6,CASSSWTRSSGANVLTF,TGCGCCAGCAGCTCTTGGACAAGAAGCTCTGGGGCCAACGTCCTGACTTTC
TRBV4-2,15,.,TRBJ1-4,CASSQVGEGRLELFF,TGTGCCAGCAGCCAAGTAGGGGAAGGGCGGTTGGAACTGTTTTTT
TRBV5-5,14,.,TRBJ2-1,CASSLSGGGGMEFF,TGTGCCAGCAGCTTGTCAGGGGGAGGTGGGATGGAGTTCTTC
TRBV5-1,16,.,TRBJ1-1,CASSLTRGGGDTEAFF,TGCGCCAGCAGCTTGACGAGGGGGGGTGGGGACACTGAAGCTTTCTTT
TRBV2,15,.,TRBJ1-2,CASSTPGTLDYGYTF,TGTGCCAGCAGCACCCCCGGGACATTAGACTATGGCTACACCTTC
TRBV19,14,.,TRBJ2-7,CASSWSGWTYEQYF,TGTGCCAGTAGTTGGTCAGGGTGGACCTACGAGCAGTACTTC
TRBV5-6,17,.,TRBJ2-6,CASSQAGRYSGANVLTF,TGTGCCAGCAGCCAGGCTGGCAGGTACTCTGGGGCCAACGTCCTGACTTTC
TRBV5-1,12,.,TRBJ2-1,CASSLKGNEQFF,TGCGCCAGCAGCTTGAAGGGGAATGAGCAGTTCTTC
TRBV19,14,.,TRBJ2-2,CASSSTSVGGELFF,TGTGCCAGTAGTTCGACTTCCGTAGGTGGGGAGCTGTTTTTT
TRBV18,16,TRBD2,TRBJ2-7,CASSPQGGTRSYEQYF,TGTGCCAGCTCACCGCAGGGAGGGACTAGGTCCTACGAGCAGTACTTC
TRBV30,17,TRBD2,TRBJ2-3,CAWSTLGTSGSPDTQYF,TGTGCCTGGAGTACCCTAGGGACTAGCGGGAGTCCAGATACGCAGTATTTT